This TCR beta chain derives from a study of type 1 and type 2 diabetes patients. Each diabetic donor fulfilled classification criteria for either type 1 or type 2. Donors had no other autoimmune disease or infection in four weeks. This CDR3 has 17 amino acids. Germline-derived CDR1 and CDR2 are MRHNA and SNTAGT. Unmatched junction bases numbered 17, after V lost 10 bases and J lost 0 bases. PCR was run on genomic DNA. A primer set of 30 forward and 13 reverse primers amplified the CDR3. TCRdb processed the multiplex PCR reads anew with MiXCR; each CDR3 protein has one entry. This sample has under 300,000 distinct CDR3 sequences; roughly 48% occur once, and the top ten carry roughly an eighth.

The sequence came from a man in his late teens or twenties with type 2 diabetes. Specimen: peripheral blood mononuclear cells (PBMCs). The chain joins TRBV6-4 to TRBJ2-7; TRBD1 matches 8 bases. The CDR3 DNA follows: TGTGCCACCATACCCGGCCTACCGGGACAGGCCTCCTACGAGCAGTACTTC. It is translated as CATIPGLPGQASYEQYF.